Detailed here is one T cell receptor (beta chain). Its antigen remains unidentified. This sample was taken from a study of cytomegalovirus exposure and HLA in healthy donors. Vbeta (60) and Jbeta (13) primers were used in the PCR. Clones were read by immunoSEQ multiplex PCR, and TCRdb kept only the in-frame ones, dropping some. The table lists approximately 180,000 clones, roughly 78% of them singletons. Study observations and caveats: When analyzed later, a missense DCLRE1C variant was found to be linked to TCR beta V- and J-gene trimming.

Germline V gene sequence: CDR1 GTSNPN, CDR2 SVGIG (reference sequence). The CDR3 length is 14 residues. V trimming: 2 bases; J trimming: 7 bases; junction bases outside the gene matches: 7. The sequenced sample consisted of PBMCs. This chain uses TRBV30 with TRBJ2-1, with 8 bases matching TRBD2. This clonotype was obtained from a woman aged 50 to 65 in good health and CMV-seropositive. The CDR3 nucleotides read TGTGCCTGGAGTTCTGGGCGGGGGGTAAATGAGCAGTTCTTC. Translation: CAWSSGRGVNEQFF.